The clone carrying this T cell receptor (beta chain) appeared a few times. One entry per CDR3 protein results from TCRdb running MiXCR on the RT-PCR reads. The table has hundreds of thousands of distinct CDR3 sequences, about a sixth seen once. The sample comes from a study of patients and donors after allogeneic stem cell transplantation. The sample comprised blood, either unsorted or a sorted T cell fraction (not recorded which). The sequence derives from a human donor who was either an allogeneic HSCT recipient or a stem cell or donor lymphocyte infusion donor (not recorded which). It is not recorded whose cells these are; they may come from a transplant donor.

DNA for the CDR3: TGTGCCAGCAGTTACCGGGGCGGGAAGTACAATGAGCAGTTCTTC. Its protein is CASSYRGGKYNEQFF. The chain couples TRBV6-5 to TRBJ2-1, with D possibly TRBD2 on 6 matching bases. Trimming stripped 2 bases from V and 4 bases from J, with 12 bases between. This CDR3 has 15 residues. Germline CDR1 MNHEY, CDR2 SVGAGI.